What follows describes a single TCR beta chain. Its antigen is unidentified. 13 Jbeta primers and 60 Vbeta primers were used for the PCR. Authors' analysis steps: It was a later analysis that counted 83 million or so unique TCR beta chains, of which some 10 million were shared. Using immunoSEQ multiplex PCR, the repertoire was profiled, and TCRdb retains in-frame clones only, with some absent. V and J calls and clone size are given by that table; D and trimming were obtained from the DNA. The sample has approximately 110,000 clones. The data were obtained in a study of cytomegalovirus exposure and HLA in healthy donors. Study-level background: In a previous analysis, approximately 110 million unique TCR beta sequences were found from some 200 million T cells. Most donors, around 81% of around 400 genotyped, fell in the Caucasian-associated ancestry cluster.

Study results and caveats: High specificity and sensitivity for cytomegalovirus status were reported for the classifier.

CDR3 length equals 13 residues. Germline loops: CDR1 GTSNPN, CDR2 SVGIG (reference sequence). With V trimmed by 4 bases and J by 8 bases, 8 bases remained unmatched. This rearrangement joins TRBV30 to TRBJ2-3; 8 bases align to TRBD1. This receptor was taken from a man aged 35 to 55 in good health and CMV-seronegative. The sequenced sample consisted of PBMCs. The CDR3 DNA reads TGTGCCTGGAACTACGGACAGGGCCCTACGCAGTATTTT. Its protein is CAWNYGQGPTQYF.